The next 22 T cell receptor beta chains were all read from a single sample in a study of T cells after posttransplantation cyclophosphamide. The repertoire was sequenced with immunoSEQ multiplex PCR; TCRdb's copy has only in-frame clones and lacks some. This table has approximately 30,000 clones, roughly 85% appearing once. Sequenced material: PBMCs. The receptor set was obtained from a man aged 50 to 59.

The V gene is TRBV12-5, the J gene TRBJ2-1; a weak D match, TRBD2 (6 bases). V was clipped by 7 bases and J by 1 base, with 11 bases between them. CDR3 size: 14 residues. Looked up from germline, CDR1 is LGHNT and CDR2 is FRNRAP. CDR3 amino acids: CASASGLSYNEQFF. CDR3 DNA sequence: TGTGCTAGTGCCTCGGGACTTTCCTACAATGAGCAGTTCTTC.

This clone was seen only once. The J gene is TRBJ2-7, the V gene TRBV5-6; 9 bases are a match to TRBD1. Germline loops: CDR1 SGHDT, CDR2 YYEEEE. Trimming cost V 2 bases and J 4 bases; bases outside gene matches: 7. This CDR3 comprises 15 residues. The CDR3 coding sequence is TGTGCCAGCAGCTTCGGTCCGGGACAGGGTTACGAGCAGTACTTC. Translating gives CASSFGPGQGYEQYF.

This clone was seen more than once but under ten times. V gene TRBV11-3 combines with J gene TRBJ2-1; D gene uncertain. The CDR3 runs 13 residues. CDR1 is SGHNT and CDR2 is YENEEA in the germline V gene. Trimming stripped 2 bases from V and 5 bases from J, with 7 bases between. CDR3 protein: CASSLMSDNEQFF. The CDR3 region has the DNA TGTGCCAGCAGCTTAATGAGTGACAATGAGCAGTTCTTC.

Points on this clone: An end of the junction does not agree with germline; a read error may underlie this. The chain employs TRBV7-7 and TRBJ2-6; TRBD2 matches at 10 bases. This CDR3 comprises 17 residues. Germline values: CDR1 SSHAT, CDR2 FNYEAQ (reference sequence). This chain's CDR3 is CASSPLAGASGANVLTF. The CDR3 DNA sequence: TGTGCTAGCAGCCCCCTAGCGGGGGCTAGTGGGGCCAACGTCCTGACTTTC.

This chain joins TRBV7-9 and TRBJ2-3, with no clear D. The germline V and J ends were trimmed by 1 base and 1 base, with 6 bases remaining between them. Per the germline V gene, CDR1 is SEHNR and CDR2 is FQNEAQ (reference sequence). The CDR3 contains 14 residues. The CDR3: CASSLGAGTDTQYF. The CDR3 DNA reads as TGTGCCAGCAGCTTAGGTGCGGGCACAGATACGCAGTATTTT.

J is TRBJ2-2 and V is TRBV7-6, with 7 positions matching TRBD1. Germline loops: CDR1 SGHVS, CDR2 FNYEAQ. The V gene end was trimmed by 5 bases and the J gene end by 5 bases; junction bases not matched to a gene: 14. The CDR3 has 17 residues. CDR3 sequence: CASSPPRRTGITGELFF. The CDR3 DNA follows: TGTGCCAGCAGCCCTCCACGTCGGACAGGAATTACCGGGGAGCTGTTTTTT.

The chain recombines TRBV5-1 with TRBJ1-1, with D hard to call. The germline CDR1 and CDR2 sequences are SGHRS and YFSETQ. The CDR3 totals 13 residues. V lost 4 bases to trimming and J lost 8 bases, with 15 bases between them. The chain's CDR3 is CASSTDGQAEAFF. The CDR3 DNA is TGCGCCAGCAGCACGGATGGGCAGGCGGAAGCTTTCTTT. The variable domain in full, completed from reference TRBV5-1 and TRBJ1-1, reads KAGVTQTPRYLIKTRGQQVTLSCSPISGHRSVSWYQQTPGQGLQFLFEYFSETQRNKGNFPGRFSGRQFSNSRSEMNVSTLELGDSALYLCASSTDGQAEAFFGQGTRLTVV.

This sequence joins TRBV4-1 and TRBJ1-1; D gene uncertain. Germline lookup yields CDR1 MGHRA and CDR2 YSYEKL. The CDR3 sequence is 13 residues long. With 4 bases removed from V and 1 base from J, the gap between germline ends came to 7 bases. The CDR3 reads CASSLLANTEAFF. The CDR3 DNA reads TGCGCCAGCAGCCTATTGGCGAACACTGAAGCTTTCTTT.

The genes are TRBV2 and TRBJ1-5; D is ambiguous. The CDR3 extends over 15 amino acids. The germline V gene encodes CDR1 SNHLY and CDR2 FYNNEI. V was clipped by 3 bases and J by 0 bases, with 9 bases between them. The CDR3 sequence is CASSDPVVSNQPQHF. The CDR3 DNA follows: TGTGCCAGCAGTGACCCAGTTGTTAGCAATCAGCCCCAGCATTTT.

The CDR3 spells CASSLGEHHSPLHF. DNA of the CDR3: TGTGCCAGCAGCCTCGGGGAGCACCATTCACCCCTCCACTTT. The chain is built from TRBV5-5 and TRBJ1-6; D remains ambiguous. V gave up 4 bases and J gave up 8 bases, with 13 bases separating them. This CDR3 has 14 amino acids. Germline CDR1 is SGHKS and CDR2 is YYEKEE (reference sequence).

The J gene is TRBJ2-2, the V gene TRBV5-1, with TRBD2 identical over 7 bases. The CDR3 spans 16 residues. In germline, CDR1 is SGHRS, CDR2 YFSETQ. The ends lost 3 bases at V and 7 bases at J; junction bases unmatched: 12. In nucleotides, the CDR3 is TGCGCCAGCAGCTCCGGACTAGTGGGGCCCCGCGGGGAGCTGTTTTTT. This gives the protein CASSSGLVGPRGELFF.

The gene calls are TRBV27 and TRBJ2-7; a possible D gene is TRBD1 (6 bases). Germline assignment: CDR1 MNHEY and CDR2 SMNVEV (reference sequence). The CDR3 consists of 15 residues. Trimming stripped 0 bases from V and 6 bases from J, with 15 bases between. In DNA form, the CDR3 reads TGTGCCAGCAGTTTATCGCTCCCAGGGGTAAGCGAGCAGTACTTC. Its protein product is CASSLSLPGVSEQYF.

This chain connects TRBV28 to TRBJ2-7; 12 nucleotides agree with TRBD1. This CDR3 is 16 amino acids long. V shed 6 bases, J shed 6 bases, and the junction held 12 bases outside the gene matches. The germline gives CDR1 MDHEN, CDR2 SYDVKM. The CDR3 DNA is TGTGCCAGCAGCCCCCCTGGGACAGGGGGCCTTGGCGAGCAGTACTTC. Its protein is CASSPPGTGGLGEQYF. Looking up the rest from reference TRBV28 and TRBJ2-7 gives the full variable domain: DVKVTQSSRYLVKRTGEKVFLECVQDMDHENMFWYRQDPGLGLRLIYFSYDVKMKEKGDIPEGYSVSREKKERFSLILESASTNQTSMYLCASSPPGTGGLGEQYFGPGTRLTVT.

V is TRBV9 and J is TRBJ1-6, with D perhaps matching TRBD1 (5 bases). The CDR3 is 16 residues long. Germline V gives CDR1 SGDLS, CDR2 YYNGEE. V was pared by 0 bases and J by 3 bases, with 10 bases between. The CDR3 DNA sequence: TGTGCCAGCAGCGTAGCCGCGGGGGACTATAATTCACCCCTCCACTTT. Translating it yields CASSVAAGDYNSPLHF.

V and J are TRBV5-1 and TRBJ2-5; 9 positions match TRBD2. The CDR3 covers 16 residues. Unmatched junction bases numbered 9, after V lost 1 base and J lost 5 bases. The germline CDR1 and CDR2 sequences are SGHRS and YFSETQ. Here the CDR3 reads CASSLLGGGALETQYF. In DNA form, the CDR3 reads TGCGCCAGCAGCTTGCTTGGCGGGGGGGCATTGGAGACCCAGTACTTC.

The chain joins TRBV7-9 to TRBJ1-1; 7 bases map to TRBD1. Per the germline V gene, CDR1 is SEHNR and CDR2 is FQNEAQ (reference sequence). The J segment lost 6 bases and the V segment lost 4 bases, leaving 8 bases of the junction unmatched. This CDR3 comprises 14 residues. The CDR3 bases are TGTGCCAGCAGCTCCCTACAGGGGACCCCTGAAGCTTTCTTT. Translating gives CASSSLQGTPEAFF.

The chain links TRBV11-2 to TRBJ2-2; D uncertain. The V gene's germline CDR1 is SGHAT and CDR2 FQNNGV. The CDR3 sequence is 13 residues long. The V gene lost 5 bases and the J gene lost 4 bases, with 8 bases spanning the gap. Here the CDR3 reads CASSVQPTGELFF. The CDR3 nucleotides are TGTGCCAGCAGCGTACAGCCCACCGGGGAGCTGTTTTTT.

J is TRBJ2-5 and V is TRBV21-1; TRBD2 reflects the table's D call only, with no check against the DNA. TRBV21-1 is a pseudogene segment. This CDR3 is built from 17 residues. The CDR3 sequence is CASSKAMERGRKETQYF. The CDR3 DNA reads TGTGCCAGCAGCAAAGCGATGGAGCGGGGGAGGAAAGAGACCCAGTACTTC.

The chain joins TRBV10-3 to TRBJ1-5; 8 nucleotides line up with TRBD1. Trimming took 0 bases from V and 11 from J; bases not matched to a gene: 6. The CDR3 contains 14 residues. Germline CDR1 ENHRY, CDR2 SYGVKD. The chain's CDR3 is CAISESWQGAAQHF. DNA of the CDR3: TGTGCCATCAGTGAGTCGTGGCAGGGGGCTGCCCAGCATTTT.

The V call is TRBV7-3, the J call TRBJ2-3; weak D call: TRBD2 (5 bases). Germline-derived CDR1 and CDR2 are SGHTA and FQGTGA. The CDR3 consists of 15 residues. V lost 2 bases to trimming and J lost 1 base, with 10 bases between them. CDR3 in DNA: TGTGCCAGCAGCTTATATGGTAGCGGCACAGATACGCAGTATTTT. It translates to CASSLYGSGTDTQYF.

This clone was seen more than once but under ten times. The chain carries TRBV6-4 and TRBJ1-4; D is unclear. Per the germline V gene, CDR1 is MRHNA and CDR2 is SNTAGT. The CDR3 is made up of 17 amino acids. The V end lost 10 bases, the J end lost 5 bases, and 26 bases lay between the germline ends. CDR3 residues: CATPIITPGWVNEKLFF. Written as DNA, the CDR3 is TGTGCCACCCCGATTATTACACCCGGGTGGGTAAATGAAAAACTGTTTTTT.

DNA for the CDR3: TGTGCCAGCAGCTGGGGAGTTGGCACTGAAGCTTTCTTT. Translated, it gives CASSWGVGTEAFF. V gene TRBV7-3 combines with J gene TRBJ1-1; unclear D gene. The CDR3 extends over 13 amino acids. V dropped 4 bases and J dropped 4 bases, with 10 bases sitting between them. CDR1 is SGHTA, CDR2 FQGTGA, per germline. Full variable domain (missing parts from reference TRBV7-3 and TRBJ1-1): GAGVSQTPSNKVTEKGKYVELRCDPISGHTALYWYRQSLGQGPEFLIYFQGTGAADDSGLPNDRFFAVRPEGSVSTLKIQRTERGDSAVYLCASSWGVGTEAFFGQGTRLTVV.